This TCR beta chain was obtained from a study of Ad26.COV2.S vaccination and SARS-CoV-2 variants. Points on this clone: This same CDR3 is encoded by further DNA sequences in the sample.

Sequencing used immunoSEQ multiplex PCR; TCRdb keeps in-frame clones, though not all of them. Of around 370,000 clones detected, roughly 81% appear once; the ten largest clones hold about 3.3%. The CDR3 covers 14 residues. CDR1 and CDR2 (germline): SNHLY, FYNNEI. With 6 bases removed from V and 0 bases from J, the gap between germline ends came to 6 bases. As to treatment: around 19 received Ad26.COV2.S at low or high dose, single or two shots; about 5 received placebo; per-sample allocation not given. Sample collection was performed on day 63 after the first vaccine or placebo injection. The receptor was isolated from a person between 18 and 65 years old who received the Ad26.COV2.S COVID-19 vaccine or a placebo. The sample in question was peripheral blood, obtained in a trial of Ad26.COV2.S vaccine versus placebo. The V gene is TRBV2, the J gene TRBJ1-6; possible D gene TRBD1, 5 bases. CDR3 in amino acids: CASSGGSYNSPLHF. The DNA for the CDR3 is TGTGCCAGCAGCGGGGGCTCCTATAATTCACCCCTCCACTTT.